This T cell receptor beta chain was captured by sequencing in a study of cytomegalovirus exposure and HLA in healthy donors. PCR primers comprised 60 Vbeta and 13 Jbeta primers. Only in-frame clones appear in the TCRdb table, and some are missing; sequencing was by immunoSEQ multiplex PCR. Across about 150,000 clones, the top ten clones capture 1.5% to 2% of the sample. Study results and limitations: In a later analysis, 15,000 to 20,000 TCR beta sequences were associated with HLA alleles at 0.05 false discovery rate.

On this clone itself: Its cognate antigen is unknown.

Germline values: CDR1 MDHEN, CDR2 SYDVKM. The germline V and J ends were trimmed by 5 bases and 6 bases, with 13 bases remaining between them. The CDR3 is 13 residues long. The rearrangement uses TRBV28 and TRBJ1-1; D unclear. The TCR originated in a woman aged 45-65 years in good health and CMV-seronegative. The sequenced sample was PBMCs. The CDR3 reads CASSPLVVAEAFF. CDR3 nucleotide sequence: TGTGCCAGCAGTCCACTAGTGGTGGCTGAAGCTTTCTTT.